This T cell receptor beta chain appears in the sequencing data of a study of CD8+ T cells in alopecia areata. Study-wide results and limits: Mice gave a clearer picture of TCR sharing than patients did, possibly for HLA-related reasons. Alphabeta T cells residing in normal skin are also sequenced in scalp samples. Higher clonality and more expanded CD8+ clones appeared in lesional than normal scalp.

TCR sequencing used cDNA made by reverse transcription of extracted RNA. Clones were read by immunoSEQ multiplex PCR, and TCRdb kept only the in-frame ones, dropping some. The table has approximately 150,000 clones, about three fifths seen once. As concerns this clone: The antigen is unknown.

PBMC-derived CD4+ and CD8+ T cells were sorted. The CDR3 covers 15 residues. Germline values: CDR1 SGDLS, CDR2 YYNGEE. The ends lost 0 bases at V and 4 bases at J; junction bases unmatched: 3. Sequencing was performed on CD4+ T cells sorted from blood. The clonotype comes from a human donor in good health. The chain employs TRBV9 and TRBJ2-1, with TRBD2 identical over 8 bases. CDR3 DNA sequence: TGTGCCAGCAGCGTAGATCTAGCGGGTTACAATGAGCAGTTCTTC. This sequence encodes CASSVDLAGYNEQFF.